The present T cell receptor beta chain was sequenced within a study of T cell changes during pregnancy in multiple sclerosis. Deletions cut 2 bases from V and 1 base from J, with 10 bases between. Germline-derived CDR1 and CDR2 are MGHDK and SYGVNS. The CDR3 is 15 residues long. Only in-frame clones appear in the TCRdb table, and some are missing; sequencing was by immunoSEQ multiplex PCR. The table lists approximately 69,000 clones, around nine tenths of them singletons. V and J are TRBV25-1 and TRBJ2-3; possibly TRBD2 for D (7 bases). This sequence was found in a female donor in good health, enrolled as a control in a pregnancy study. This material consisted of peripheral blood, taken in the second trimester of pregnancy. The CDR3 region is CASSEVRGRTDTQYF. DNA of the CDR3: TGTGCCAGCAGTGAAGTGCGGGGGCGCACAGATACGCAGTATTTT. The complete variable domain, with remaining parts taken from reference TRBV25-1 and TRBJ2-3, reads EADIYQTPRYLVIGTGKKITLECSQTMGHDKMYWYQQDPGMELHLIHYSYGVNSTEKGDLSSESTVSRIRTEHFPLTLESARPSHTSQYLCASSEVRGRTDTQYFGPGTRLTVL.